The rows below give T cell receptor beta chains drawn from one sample of a study of shared clonotypes between healthy human individuals. Produced via immunoSEQ multiplex PCR; TCRdb's table is partial and in-frame only. The profile shows about 79,000 clones, about 65% of them singletons. Material for sequencing was memory CD8+ T cells sorted from blood. The receptors originated from a young man in good health. CDR3s include the opening cysteine and the closing phenylalanine or tryptophan. The D gene is left open where the match is weak. Expanded clones are given a class, and other clones once, few, many or no size at all.

v_call	clone_size	j_call	d_call	cdr3_aa	cdr3_nt
TRBV5-8	NA	TRBJ1-4	NA	CASSRSGADEKLFF	TGTGCCAGCAGCAGATCAGGGGCGGATGAAAAACTGTTTTTT
TRBV5-5	once	TRBJ2-5	TRBD2	CASSQQRGVGHFQETQYF	TGTGCCAGCAGCCAACAACGGGGGGTCGGCCATTTCCAAGAGACCCAGTACTTC
TRBV19	NA	TRBJ1-1	NA	CASSIDGKSGDTEAFF	TGTGCCAGTAGTATAGACGGAAAATCAGGGGACACTGAAGCTTTCTTT
TRBV5-4	NA	TRBJ2-7	NA	CASSLSGEAYEQYF	TGTGCCAGCAGCTTATCTGGCGAGGCCTACGAGCAGTACTTC
TRBV5-4	NA	TRBJ2-2	NA	CAAGGYANTGELFF	TGTGCCGCAGGGGGGTACGCGAACACCGGGGAGCTGTTTTTT
TRBV7-9	many	TRBJ2-1	NA	CASSPGGIRLHEQFF	TGTGCCAGCAGCCCTGGGGGGATACGTTTGCATGAGCAGTTCTTC
TRBV29-1	NA	TRBJ2-1	TRBD2	CSVDWLAGVSYNEQFF	TGCAGCGTTGATTGGCTAGCGGGAGTCTCCTACAATGAGCAGTTCTTC
TRBV7-9	few	TRBJ2-1	TRBD2	CASSFGTSGSYNEQFF	TGTGCCAGCAGCTTTGGGACTAGCGGGAGTTACAATGAGCAGTTCTTC
TRBV29-1	NA	TRBJ2-1	NA	CSVWENEQFF	TGCAGCGTTTGGGAGAATGAGCAGTTCTTC
TRBV11-2	NA	TRBJ1-1	NA	CASSLDGGGNTEAFF	TGTGCCAGCAGCTTAGATGGGGGTGGGAACACTGAAGCTTTCTTT
TRBV7-9	once	TRBJ2-5	TRBD1	CASSLERTGGRETQYF	TGTGCCAGCAGCTTAGAGAGGACAGGGGGCCGGGAGACCCAGTACTTC
TRBV29-1	once	TRBJ2-1	TRBD2	CSVEDGARLAASSYNEQFF	TGCAGCGTTGAAGATGGCGCCCGGCTAGCGGCTAGCTCCTACAATGAGCAGTTCTTC
TRBV7-9	once	TRBJ2-1	NA	CASSPRIEVEQFF	TGTGCCAGCAGCCCAAGGATAGAGGTTGAGCAGTTCTTC
TRBV29-1	few	TRBJ1-1	NA	CSVGDSPNTEAFF	TGCAGCGTCGGAGACTCGCCGAACACTGAAGCTTTCTTT